Listed below are T cell receptor beta chains from one sample, sequenced in a study of blood T cell repertoires in COVID-19. Sequenced by immunoSEQ multiplex PCR; TCRdb stores in-frame clones only, minus some. This repertoire shows roughly 220,000 clones, 80% to 85% found once; its top ten account for around 20%. The sample comprised peripheral blood. These TCRs come from a man between 25 and 39 years old with active or convalescent COVID-19. The CDR3 runs from the conserved cysteine through the conserved F or W. D genes are given only for firm matches. Size values are once, few and many counts, or a class for expanded clones, and some rows have none.

TRBJ1-2	NA	NA	TRBV4-3	CASSPGRRTYGYTF	TGCGCCAGCAGCCCCGGACGGAGGACCTATGGCTACACCTTC
TRBJ1-5	NA	TRBD1	TRBV6-6	CASRKGQGSNQPQHF	TGTGCCAGCAGAAAGGGACAGGGGAGCAATCAGCCCCAGCATTTT
TRBJ2-1	NA	NA	TRBV5-1	CASSLYSQGGGRGGNEQFF	TGCGCCAGCAGCTTGTATTCTCAAGGGGGAGGGAGAGGTGGGAATGAGCAGTTCTTC
TRBJ2-1	NA	TRBD2	TRBV11-3	CASSPGLAGGRNEQFF	TGTGCCAGCAGCCCCGGACTAGCGGGAGGAAGGAATGAGCAGTTCTTC
TRBJ2-7	NA	NA	TRBV6-2/TRBV6-3	CASSPTGSSYEQYF	TGTGCCAGCAGCCCTACAGGGAGCTCCTACGAGCAGTACTTC
TRBJ1-5	NA	TRBD1	TRBV18	CASSDGQGSGQPQHF	TGTGCCAGCTCAGATGGACAGGGCTCGGGTCAGCCCCAGCATTTT
TRBJ2-3	NA	TRBD2	TRBV19	CASSSSGRGDTQYF	TGTGCCAGTAGTAGCAGCGGGAGGGGAGATACGCAGTATTTT
TRBJ1-6	NA	NA	TRBV6-1	CASSEAPESPLHF	TGTGCCAGCAGTGAAGCGCCGGAGTCACCCCTCCACTTT
TRBJ2-3	NA	TRBD2	TRBV6-2/TRBV6-3	CASSSPTSGKADTQYF	TGTGCCAGCAGTTCCCCGACTAGCGGGAAAGCAGATACGCAGTATTTT
TRBJ1-5	NA	NA	TRBV9	CASSAEGAVSQPQHF	TGTGCCAGCAGCGCAGAGGGAGCTGTGAGTCAGCCCCAGCATTTT
TRBJ2-5	NA	NA	TRBV6-5	CASSYAGGSRPYF	TGTGCCAGCAGTTATGCTGGGGGGAGCCGCCCGTACTTC
TRBJ1-5	NA	NA	TRBV2	CASSEGGGGNQPQHF	TGTGCCAGCAGTGAAGGTGGGGGGGGCAATCAGCCCCAGCATTTT
TRBJ2-7	NA	NA	TRBV28	CASSLGEFPIYEQYF	TGTGCCAGCAGTTTAGGGGAGTTCCCAATCTACGAGCAGTACTTC
TRBJ1-6	few	TRBD1	TRBV9	CASSVEPMDRGSPLHF	TGTGCCAGCAGCGTAGAACCCATGGACAGGGGTTCACCCCTCCACTTT
TRBJ1-6	few	TRBD1	TRBV6-6	CAISSTGTANSPLHF	TGTGCCATCTCTTCTACCGGGACAGCAAATTCACCCCTCCACTTT
TRBJ2-1	NA	TRBD2	TRBV24-1	CATSDSQGLAGYNEQFF	TGTGCCACCAGTGATTCCCAGGGACTAGCGGGTTACAATGAGCAGTTCTTC
TRBJ2-7	once	NA	TRBV19	CASSITASYEQYF	TGTGCCAGTAGTATTACAGCCTCCTACGAGCAGTACTTC
TRBJ2-5	once	TRBD1	TRBV9	CASSAITGAQETQYF	TGTGCCAGCAGCGCGATAACAGGGGCCCAAGAGACCCAGTACTTC
TRBJ1-4	NA	TRBD1	TRBV7-2	CASSLKQGALGNEKLFF	TGTGCCAGCAGCTTAAAACAGGGGGCGCTTGGTAATGAAAAACTGTTTTTT
TRBJ1-2	NA	NA	TRBV2	CASSPSEGLAGESGYGYTF	TGTGCCAGCAGCCCAAGTGAGGGACTTGCGGGGGAGTCCGGCTATGGCTACACCTTC
TRBJ2-3	once	TRBD1	TRBV4-3	CASSRATGGVADTQYF	TGCGCCAGCAGCCGGGCGACAGGGGGCGTCGCAGATACGCAGTATTTT
TRBJ1-2	NA	NA	TRBV5-4	CASSLGTKANYGYTF	TGTGCCTCCAGCTTGGGGACAAAAGCGAACTATGGCTACACCTTC
TRBJ1-5	NA	NA	TRBV6-5	CASSRGDSNQPQHF	TGTGCCAGCAGTAGGGGTGATAGCAATCAGCCCCAGCATTTT
TRBJ1-2	NA	TRBD1	TRBV5-1	CASSRTGPRTDGYTF	TGCGCCAGCAGCCGGACAGGGCCAAGGACAGATGGCTACACCTTC
TRBJ2-1	once	NA	TRBV10-2	CASSPRAAGYDEQFF	TGCGCCAGCAGCCCACGTGCGGCGGGTTACGATGAGCAGTTCTTC
TRBJ1-4	NA	NA	TRBV20-1	CSASAVTNEKLFF	TGCAGTGCTAGTGCAGTAACTAATGAAAAACTGTTTTTT
TRBJ2-7	few	TRBD2	TRBV7-9	CASSLAAGGAYEQYF	TGTGCCAGCAGCTTAGCGGCGGGAGGGGCTTACGAGCAGTACTTC
TRBJ1-2	once	TRBD1	TRBV18	CASSPDRVGYTF	TGTGCCAGCTCACCCGACAGGGTTGGCTACACCTTC
TRBJ1-1	NA	NA	TRBV19	CASKAEWTEAFF	TGTGCCAGTAAGGCGGAATGGACTGAAGCTTTCTTT
TRBJ2-5	NA	NA	TRBV7-9	CASSLAQDMSGGTQYF	TGTGCCAGCAGCTTAGCGCAGGACATGTCCGGGGGGACCCAGTACTTC
TRBJ2-7	NA	NA	TRBV7-2	CASSLEQGYEQYF	TGTGCCAGCAGTCTCGAACAGGGCTACGAGCAGTACTTC
TRBJ2-3	NA	TRBD2	TRBV20-1	CSASNPAGRTDTQYF	TGCAGTGCTAGTAACCCAGCGGGGCGCACAGATACGCAGTATTTT
TRBJ1-2	NA	NA	TRBV29-1	CSATIGQSYGYTF	TGCAGCGCAACGATCGGACAGAGTTATGGCTACACCTTC
TRBJ2-7	NA	TRBD2	TRBV7-8	CASAQSGRSYEQYF	TGTGCCAGCGCTCAAAGCGGGAGGTCTTACGAGCAGTACTTC
TRBJ2-3	NA	TRBD2	TRBV4-3	CASSQDPAGVAADTQYF	TGCGCCAGCAGCCAAGATCCAGCGGGAGTGGCCGCAGATACGCAGTATTTT
TRBJ1-1	NA	NA	TRBV10-1	CASIAAQIEAFF	TGCGCCAGCATAGCAGCGCAAATCGAAGCTTTCTTT
TRBJ1-5	few	TRBD1	TRBV10-3	CAISGTGGTNLGNQPQHF	TGTGCCATCAGTGGGACAGGGGGCACAAACTTGGGCAATCAGCCCCAGCATTTT
TRBJ1-2	NA	NA	TRBV2	CASRPGQPYGYTF	TGTGCCAGCAGACCCGGACAGCCCTATGGCTACACCTTC
TRBJ1-6	NA	TRBD1	TRBV30	CAWSQGAGRNSPLHF	TGTGCCTGGAGTCAGGGGGCAGGGAGGAATTCACCCCTCCACTTT
TRBJ2-7	NA	NA	TRBV2	CASGGQYYEQYF	TGTGCCAGCGGAGGTCAGTACTACGAGCAGTACTTC
TRBJ2-7	NA	TRBD2	TRBV28	CASSPSLVGGVGEQYF	TGTGCCAGCAGTCCCTCGTTGGTGGGAGGGGTTGGCGAGCAGTACTTC
TRBJ2-1	few	TRBD2	TRBV9	CASSSGLGLNEQFF	TGTGCCAGCAGCTCGGGACTAGGCCTGAATGAGCAGTTCTTC
TRBJ2-7	NA	NA	TRBV7-9	CASSPETEDEQYF	TGTGCCAGCAGCCCAGAGACAGAGGACGAGCAGTACTTC
TRBJ2-1	NA	TRBD2	TRBV5-1	CASSLTAGVSYNEQFF	TGCGCCAGCAGCCTGACCGCGGGGGTAAGCTACAATGAGCAGTTCTTC
TRBJ2-1	once	TRBD1	TRBV15	CATSRETGTAYNEQFF	TGTGCCACCAGCAGAGAAACCGGGACAGCGTACAATGAGCAGTTCTTC
TRBJ2-7	NA	TRBD2	TRBV7-2	CASSRLAGGSSYEQYF	TGTGCCAGCAGCCGCCTAGCGGGGGGTAGCTCCTACGAGCAGTACTTC
TRBJ2-7	NA	NA	TRBV9	CASSVRGANEQYF	TGTGCCAGCAGCGTCAGGGGAGCCAACGAGCAGTACTTC
TRBJ2-7	NA	TRBD1	TRBV7-2	CASSPPGQGLTEQYF	TGTGCCAGCAGCCCCCCGGGACAGGGTTTAACCGAGCAGTACTTC
TRBJ2-1	once	TRBD2	TRBV7-2	CASSLVSGGIYNEQFF	TGTGCCAGCAGCTTAGTAAGCGGGGGGATATACAATGAGCAGTTCTTC